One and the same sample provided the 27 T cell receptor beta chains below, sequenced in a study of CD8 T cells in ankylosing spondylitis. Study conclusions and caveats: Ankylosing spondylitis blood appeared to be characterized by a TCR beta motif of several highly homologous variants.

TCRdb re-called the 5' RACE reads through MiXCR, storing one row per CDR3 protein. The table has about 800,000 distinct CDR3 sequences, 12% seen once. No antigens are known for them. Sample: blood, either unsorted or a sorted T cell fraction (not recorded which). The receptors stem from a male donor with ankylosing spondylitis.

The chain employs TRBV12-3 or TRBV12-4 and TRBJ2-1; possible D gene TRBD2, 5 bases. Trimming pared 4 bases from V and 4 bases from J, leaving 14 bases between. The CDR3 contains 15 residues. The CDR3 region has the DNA TGTGCCAGCAGTTCGACCGGGAACCTTTACAATGAGCAGTTCTTC. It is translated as CASSSTGNLYNEQFF.

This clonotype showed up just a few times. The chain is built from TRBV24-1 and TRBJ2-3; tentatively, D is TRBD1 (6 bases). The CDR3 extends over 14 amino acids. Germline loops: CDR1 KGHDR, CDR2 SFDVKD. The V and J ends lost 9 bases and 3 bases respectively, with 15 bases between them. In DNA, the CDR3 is TGTGCCACCGGGGCAACAGGGAATACAGATACGCAGTATTTT. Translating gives CATGATGNTDTQYF.

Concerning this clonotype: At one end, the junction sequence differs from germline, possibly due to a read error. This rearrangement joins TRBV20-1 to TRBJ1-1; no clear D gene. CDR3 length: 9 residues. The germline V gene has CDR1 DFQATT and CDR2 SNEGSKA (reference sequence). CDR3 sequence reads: CSARRQDQF. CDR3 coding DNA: TGCAGTGCTAGGAGACAAGACCAGTTT.

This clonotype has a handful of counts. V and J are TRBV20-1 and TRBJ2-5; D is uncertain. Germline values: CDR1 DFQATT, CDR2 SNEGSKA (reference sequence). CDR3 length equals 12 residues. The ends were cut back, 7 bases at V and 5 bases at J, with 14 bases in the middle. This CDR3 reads CSVYVVRETQYF. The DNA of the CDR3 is TGCAGTGTATATGTGGTCCGGGAGACCCAGTACTTC.

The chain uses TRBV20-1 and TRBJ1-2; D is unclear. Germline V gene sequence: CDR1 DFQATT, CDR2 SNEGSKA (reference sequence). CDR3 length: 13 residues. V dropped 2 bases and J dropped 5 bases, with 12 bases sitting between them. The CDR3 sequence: CSARWRLVYGYTF. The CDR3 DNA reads TGCAGTGCTAGATGGCGGTTAGTTTATGGCTACACCTTC.

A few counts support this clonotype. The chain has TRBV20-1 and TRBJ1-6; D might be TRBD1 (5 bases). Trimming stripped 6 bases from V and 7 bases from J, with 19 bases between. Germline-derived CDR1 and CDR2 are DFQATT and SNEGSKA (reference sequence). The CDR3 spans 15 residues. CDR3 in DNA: TGCAGTGCGATCACTGCGACAGTGTTGAATTCACCCCTCCACTTT. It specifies CSAITATVLNSPLHF.

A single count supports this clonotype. CDR3 in DNA: TGCGCCAGCAGTGAGTCGAGTAGCAATCAGCCCCAGCATTTT. Protein: CASSESSSNQPQHF. The chain employs TRBV10-2 and TRBJ1-5, with unresolved D. Looked up from germline, CDR1 is WSHSY and CDR2 is SAAADI. Deletions cut 0 bases from V and 0 bases from J, with 3 bases between. The CDR3 is 14 amino acids.

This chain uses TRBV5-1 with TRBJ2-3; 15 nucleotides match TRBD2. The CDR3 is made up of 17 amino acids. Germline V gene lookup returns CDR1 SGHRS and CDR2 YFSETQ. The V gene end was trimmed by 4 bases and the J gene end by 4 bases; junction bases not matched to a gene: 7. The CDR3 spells CASSTGGLAGGPDTQYF. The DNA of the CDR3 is TGCGCCAGCAGCACCGGAGGACTAGCGGGGGGGCCAGATACGCAGTATTTT.

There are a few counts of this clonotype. The CDR3 loop reads CAISDQGQGEKLFF. As DNA, the CDR3 is TGTGCCATCAGTGACCAGGGACAGGGGGAAAAACTGTTTTTT. The V call is TRBV10-3, the J call TRBJ1-4, with 10 bases lining up with TRBD1. J was trimmed by 8 bases and V by 3 bases; bases with no gene match: 3. There are 14 residues in the CDR3. The germline gives CDR1 ENHRY, CDR2 SYGVKD.

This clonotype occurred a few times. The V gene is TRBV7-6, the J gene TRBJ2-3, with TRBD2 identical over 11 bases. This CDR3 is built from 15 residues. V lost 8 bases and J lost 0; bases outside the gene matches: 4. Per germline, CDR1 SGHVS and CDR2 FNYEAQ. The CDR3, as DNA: TGTGCCAGCGGCCGACTAGCGGGAAGCACAGATACGCAGTATTTT. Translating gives CASGRLAGSTDTQYF.

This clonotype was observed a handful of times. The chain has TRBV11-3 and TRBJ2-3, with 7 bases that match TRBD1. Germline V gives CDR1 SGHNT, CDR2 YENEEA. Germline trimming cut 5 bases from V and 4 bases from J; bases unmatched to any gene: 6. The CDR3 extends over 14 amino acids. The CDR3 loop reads CASSITTGADTQYF. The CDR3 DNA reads TGTGCCAGCAGCATCACCACAGGGGCAGATACGCAGTATTTT.

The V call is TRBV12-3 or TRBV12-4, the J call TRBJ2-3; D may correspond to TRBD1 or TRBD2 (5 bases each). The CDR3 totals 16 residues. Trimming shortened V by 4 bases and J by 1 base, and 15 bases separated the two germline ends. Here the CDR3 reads CASSWLGDWGTDTQYF. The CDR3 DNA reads TGTGCCAGCAGTTGGCTGGGGGATTGGGGCACAGATACGCAGTATTTT.

CDR3 DNA sequence: TGTGCCAGCAGCGGGCGAGGGGTTATCACAGATACGCAGTATTTT. This encodes CASSGRGVITDTQYF. The rearrangement uses TRBV11-2 and TRBJ2-3; D might be TRBD1 or TRBD2, each matching 5 bases. Trimming cost V 5 bases and J 2 bases, with 14 bases left between them. Germline values: CDR1 SGHAT, CDR2 FQNNGV. The CDR3 is 15 amino acids.

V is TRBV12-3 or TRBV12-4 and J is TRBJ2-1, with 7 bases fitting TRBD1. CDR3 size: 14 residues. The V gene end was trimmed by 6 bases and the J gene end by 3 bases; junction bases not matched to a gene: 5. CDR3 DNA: TGTGCCAGCAGACTCAGGGACAGCTACAATGAGCAGTTCTTC. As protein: CASRLRDSYNEQFF.

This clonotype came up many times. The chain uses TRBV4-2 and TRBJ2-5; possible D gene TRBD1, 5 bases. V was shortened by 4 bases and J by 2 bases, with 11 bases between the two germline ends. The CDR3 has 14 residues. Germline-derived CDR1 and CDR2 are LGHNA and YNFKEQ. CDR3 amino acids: CASSLGLGQETQYF. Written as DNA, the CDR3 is TGTGCCAGCAGCCTGGGGCTGGGTCAAGAGACCCAGTACTTC.

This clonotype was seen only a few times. This CDR3 reads CATSGAGSSYEQYF. CDR3 nucleotides: TGTGCCACCAGTGGAGCGGGGAGCTCCTACGAGCAGTACTTC. The gene calls are TRBV24-1 and TRBJ2-7; TRBD2 aligns across 7 bases. Trimming took 5 bases from V and 0 from J; bases not matched to a gene: 3. The CDR3 is made up of 14 amino acids. Germline V gives CDR1 KGHDR, CDR2 SFDVKD.

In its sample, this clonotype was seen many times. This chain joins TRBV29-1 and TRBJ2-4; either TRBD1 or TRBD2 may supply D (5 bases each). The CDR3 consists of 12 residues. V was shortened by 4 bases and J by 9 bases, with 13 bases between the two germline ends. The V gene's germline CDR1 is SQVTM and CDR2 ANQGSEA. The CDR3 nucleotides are TGCAGCGTTGTGAATGGGACGGGCATTCAGTACTTC. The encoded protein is CSVVNGTGIQYF.

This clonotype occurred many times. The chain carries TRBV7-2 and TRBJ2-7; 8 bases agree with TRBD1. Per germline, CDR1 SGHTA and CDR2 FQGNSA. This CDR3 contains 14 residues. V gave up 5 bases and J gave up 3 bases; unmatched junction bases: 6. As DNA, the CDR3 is TGTGCCAGCAGCCCCCGAGGGACAGGCTACGAGCAGTACTTC. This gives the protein CASSPRGTGYEQYF. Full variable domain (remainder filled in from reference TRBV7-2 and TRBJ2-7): GAGVSQSPSNKVTEKGKDVELRCDPISGHTALYWYRQSLGQGLEFLIYFQGNSAPDKSGLPSDRFSAERTGGSVSTLTIQRTQQEDSAVYLCASSPRGTGYEQYFGPGTRLTVT.

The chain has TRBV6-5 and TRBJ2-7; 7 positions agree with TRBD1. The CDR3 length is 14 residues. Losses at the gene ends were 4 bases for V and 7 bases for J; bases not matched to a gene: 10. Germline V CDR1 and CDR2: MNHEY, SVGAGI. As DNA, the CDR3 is TGTGCCAGCAGTTCCCGGGACAGCCTACGGGAGCAGTACTTC. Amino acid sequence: CASSSRDSLREQYF.

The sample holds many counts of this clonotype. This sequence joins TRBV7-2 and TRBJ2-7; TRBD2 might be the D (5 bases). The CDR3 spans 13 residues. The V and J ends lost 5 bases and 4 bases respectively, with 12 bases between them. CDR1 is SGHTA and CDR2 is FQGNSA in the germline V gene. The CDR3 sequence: CASSTGPGYEQYF. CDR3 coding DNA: TGTGCCAGCAGCACCGGGCCGGGATACGAGCAGTACTTC.

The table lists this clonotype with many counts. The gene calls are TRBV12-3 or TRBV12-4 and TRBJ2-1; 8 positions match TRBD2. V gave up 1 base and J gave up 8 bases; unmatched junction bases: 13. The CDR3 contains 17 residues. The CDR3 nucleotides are TGTGCCAGCAGTTTAGGGTCAAGCGGGAGCCACAGTGATGAGCAGTTCTTC. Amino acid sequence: CASSLGSSGSHSDEQFF.

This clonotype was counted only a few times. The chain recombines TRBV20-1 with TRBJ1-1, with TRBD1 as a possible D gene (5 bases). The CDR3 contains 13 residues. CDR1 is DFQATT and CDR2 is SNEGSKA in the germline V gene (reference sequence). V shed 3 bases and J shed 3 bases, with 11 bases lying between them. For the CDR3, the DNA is TGCAGTGCTAGTAATGGAGGGGACACTGAAGCTTTCTTT. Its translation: CSASNGGDTEAFF.

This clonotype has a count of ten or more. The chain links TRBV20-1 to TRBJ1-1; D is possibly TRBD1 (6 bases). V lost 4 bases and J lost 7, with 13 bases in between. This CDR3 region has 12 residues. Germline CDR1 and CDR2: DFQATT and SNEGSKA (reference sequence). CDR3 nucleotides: TGCAGTGCTATGCAGGGGATTAGTGAAGCTTTCTTT. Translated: CSAMQGISEAFF.

CDR3 loop: CSAMFSGNTDTQYF. For the CDR3, the DNA is TGCAGTGCTATGTTTTCGGGGAATACAGATACGCAGTATTTT. The rearrangement uses TRBV20-1 and TRBJ2-3, with D tentatively TRBD2 (5 bases). The CDR3 extends over 14 amino acids. Trimming left V 4 bases short and J 3 bases short, with 14 bases between. Per the germline V gene, CDR1 is DFQATT and CDR2 is SNEGSKA (reference sequence).

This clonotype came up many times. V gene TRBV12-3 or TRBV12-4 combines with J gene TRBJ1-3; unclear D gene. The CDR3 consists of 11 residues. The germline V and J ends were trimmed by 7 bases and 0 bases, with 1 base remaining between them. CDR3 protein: CASTSGNTIYF. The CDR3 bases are TGTGCCAGCACCTCTGGAAACACCATATATTTT.

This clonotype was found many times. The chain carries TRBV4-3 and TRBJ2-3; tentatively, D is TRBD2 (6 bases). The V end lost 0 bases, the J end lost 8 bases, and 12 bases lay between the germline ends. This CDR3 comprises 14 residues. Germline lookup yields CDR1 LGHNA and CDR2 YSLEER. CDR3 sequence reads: CASSQDFLALTQYF. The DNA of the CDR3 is TGCGCCAGCAGCCAAGATTTCCTAGCGCTTACGCAGTATTTT.

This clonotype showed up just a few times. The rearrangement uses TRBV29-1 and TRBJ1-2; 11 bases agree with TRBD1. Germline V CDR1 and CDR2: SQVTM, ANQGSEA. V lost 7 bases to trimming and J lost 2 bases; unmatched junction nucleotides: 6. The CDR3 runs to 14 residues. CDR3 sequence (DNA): TGCAGCGCGACCAGGGACAGGGGGAACTATGGCTACACCTTC. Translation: CSATRDRGNYGYTF.